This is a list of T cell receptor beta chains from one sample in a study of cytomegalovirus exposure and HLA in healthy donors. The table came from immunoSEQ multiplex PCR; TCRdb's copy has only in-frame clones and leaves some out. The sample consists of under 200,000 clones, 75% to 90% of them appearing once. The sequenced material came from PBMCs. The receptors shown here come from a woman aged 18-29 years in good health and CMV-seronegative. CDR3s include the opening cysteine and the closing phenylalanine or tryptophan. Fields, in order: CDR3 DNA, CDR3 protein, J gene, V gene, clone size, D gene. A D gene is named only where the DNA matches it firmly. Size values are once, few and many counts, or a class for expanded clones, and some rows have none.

TGTGCCAGCAGTGAGGGGGCGAACACCATATATTTT CASSEGANTIYF TRBJ1-3 TRBV2 . .
TGTGCCAGCAGTTCGACAGGGGGCGCTTCCTACGAGCAGTACTTC CASSSTGGASYEQYF TRBJ2-7 TRBV6-6 once TRBD1
TGTGCCAGCAGCTTAGCCGAGTTATATGGCTACACCTTC CASSLAELYGYTF TRBJ1-2 TRBV7-9 . .
TGTGCCAGCAGTCGCCCCGGACAGGGTCTCAATGAGCAGTTCTTC CASSRPGQGLNEQFF TRBJ2-1 TRBV6-5 few TRBD1
TGTGCCAGTAGTAGAACTAGCGTTTCCGGTGAGCAGTTCTTC CASSRTSVSGEQFF TRBJ2-1 TRBV19 few TRBD2
TGTGCCAGCACCCCCAGACCCCTGGGACTAGCGAACACAGATACGCAGTATTTT CASTPRPLGLANTDTQYF TRBJ2-3 TRBV2 . TRBD2
TGTGCCAGCAGCTTCTCAGGGATCTACGAGCAGTACTTC CASSFSGIYEQYF TRBJ2-7 TRBV7-9 once .
TGTGCCAGCAGTCCCGCGGAGCGGGCCAATGAAGCTTTCTTT CASSPAERANEAFF TRBJ1-1 TRBV28 . .
TGTGCCTGGAGTGTAGGGCTAGCGGGAGTTTATGAGCAGTTCTTC CAWSVGLAGVYEQFF TRBJ2-1 TRBV30 . TRBD2
TGTGCCAGCAGCCGGACAGGGTTGGGCGGCTACACCTTC CASSRTGLGGYTF TRBJ1-2 TRBV5-6 . TRBD1
TGTGCCAGCAGCCAAGATTTGCGGGGGGCCGCGAACACCGGGGAGCTGTTTTTT CASSQDLRGAANTGELFF TRBJ2-2 TRBV4-2 . TRBD2
TGTGCCAGTAGGCGGGTCTCTGGAAACACCATATATTTT CASRRVSGNTIYF TRBJ1-3 TRBV19 . .
TGCGCCAGCAGCCAAATCGGGACAAGTAGCAATCAGCCCCAGCATTTT CASSQIGTSSNQPQHF TRBJ1-5 TRBV4-1 . .
TGTGCCAGCAGCTTCAGTCCATCCTACGAGCAGTACTTC CASSFSPSYEQYF TRBJ2-7 TRBV7-2 . .
TGTGCCAGTAGTATAGTTCCGACAGGTGGGAATTCACCCCTCCACTTT CASSIVPTGGNSPLHF TRBJ1-6 TRBV19 few .
TGTGCCAGCAGCCCGGGACATAGTAACATGAACACTGAAGCTTTCTTT CASSPGHSNMNTEAFF TRBJ1-1 TRBV9 . .
TGTGCCAGTAGTACCCGGGGGGACGGGGTAGATACGCAGTATTTT CASSTRGDGVDTQYF TRBJ2-3 TRBV19 few TRBD2
TGTTCCAGCAGCGCGTGGGGGGACACCGGGGAGCTGTTTTTT CSSSAWGDTGELFF TRBJ2-2 TRBV7-9 . .
TGTGCCAGCATCACAGCATACGAGCAGTACTTC CASITAYEQYF TRBJ2-7 TRBV2 . .
TGTGCCAGCAGTGAACAGGGGCAGAGCTACGAGCAGTACTTC CASSEQGQSYEQYF TRBJ2-7 TRBV2 . .
TGTGCCTCCTACGGTCTTGCAACTAAAGGGGGTGTTCCGCAGTATTTT CASYGLATKGGVPQYF TRBJ2-3 TRBV5-8 . .
TGCGCCAGCAGCACCGGACAGGGCGGCACAGATACGCAGTATTTT CASSTGQGGTDTQYF TRBJ2-3 TRBV5-1 . TRBD1
TGTGCCAGCAGCGGGACTCTCTACGAGCAGTACTTC CASSGTLYEQYF TRBJ2-7 TRBV6-1 . .
TGTGCCAGCAGTTTAGCGGGAGGTCCCTACGAGCAGTACTTC CASSLAGGPYEQYF TRBJ2-7 TRBV6-5 . TRBD2
TGTGCCAGCAGCTTAGGACATGGCAATCAGCCCCAGCATTTT CASSLGHGNQPQHF TRBJ1-5 TRBV7-9 . .
TGTGCCAGCAGCACTCAGGGATCTCCTAGCACAGATACGCAGTATTTT CASSTQGSPSTDTQYF TRBJ2-3 TRBV9 . .
TGTGCCAGCAGCTTAAAGCGACAGGGCCACGGGGAGCAGTACTTC CASSLKRQGHGEQYF TRBJ2-7 TRBV11-2 . TRBD1
TGCGCCAGCAGTGAGGCTGGACAGGGGGCTAACTATGGCTACACCTTC CASSEAGQGANYGYTF TRBJ1-2 TRBV10-2 . TRBD1
TGTGCCAGCAGCCCTGGACAGGGCTGGGAGCAGTACTTC CASSPGQGWEQYF TRBJ2-7 TRBV6-5 . TRBD1
TGTGCCAGCAGTGAAGCGCCTAGCGGCAGCACAGATACGCAGTATTTT CASSEAPSGSTDTQYF TRBJ2-3 TRBV6-1 . TRBD2
TGTGCCAGCAGCGACGGATTTCAGGGTAAAGAGCAGTACTTC CASSDGFQGKEQYF TRBJ2-5 TRBV7-2 once .
TGTGCCAGCAGCTTGGAAGGGGGCCGACCATTATGGGGCTGCACCTTC CASSLEGGRPLWGCTF TRBJ1-2 TRBV5-6 . TRBD1
TGTGCCAGCAGCTTGGCCTACTACGGCGAGCAGTACTTC CASSLAYYGEQYF TRBJ2-7 TRBV5-5 . .
TGCGCCAGCAGCTGGCAACAGGGGGCGGGCACTGAAGCTTTCTTT CASSWQQGAGTEAFF TRBJ1-1 TRBV5-1 . TRBD1
TGTGCCAGTAGTATTTCGCTCAGGGGGATTTACGAGCAGTACTTC CASSISLRGIYEQYF TRBJ2-7 TRBV19 . TRBD1
TGTGCCAGCAGCCAACCGGGACAGGGGAGGTACGAGCAGTACTTC CASSQPGQGRYEQYF TRBJ2-7 TRBV11-2 . TRBD1
TGTGCCAGCAGCTTGGGCAGGGAACCTCTCGCCTACGAGCAGTACTTC CASSLGREPLAYEQYF TRBJ2-7 TRBV5-4 . .
TGTGCCAGCAGCACCGACAGGGGGCCTGGAAACACCATATATTTT CASSTDRGPGNTIYF TRBJ1-3 TRBV7-6 . TRBD1
TGCGCCAGCAAGGACAGGGTCATAGATACGCAGTATTTT CASKDRVIDTQYF TRBJ2-3 TRBV5-1 . TRBD1
TGTGCCAGCAGCGATATAGACAGGGGGGTGTTTAAGACCCAGTACTTC CASSDIDRGVFKTQYF TRBJ2-5 TRBV5-4 . TRBD1
TGTGCCAGCAGCCATAAGGCGGGGGGGAACACCATATATTTT CASSHKAGGNTIYF TRBJ1-3 TRBV7-6 . .
TGTGCCAGCAGTGGGGGACTAGCGGGAGCCCGTTATAATGAGCAGTTCTTC CASSGGLAGARYNEQFF TRBJ2-1 TRBV6-1 . TRBD2
TGTGCCATCAGTCAGGGTAATTACAATGAGCAGTTCTTC CAISQGNYNEQFF TRBJ2-1 TRBV10-3 . .
TGTGCCAGCAGCTTATCCGGAGGGAACACTGAAGCTTTCTTT CASSLSGGNTEAFF TRBJ1-1 TRBV11-3 . .
TGTGCCAGCAGCCAGCTAACAGACTATGGCTGCACCTTC CASSQLTDYGCTF TRBJ1-2 TRBV4-2 . .
TGTGCCAGCAGAGAGGACAGATCAAAGAACACTGAAGCTTTCTTT CASREDRSKNTEAFF TRBJ1-1 TRBV6-5 . .
TGTGCCAGCAGTCCTAGAGGAGGGGCTGGAAACACCATATATTTT CASSPRGGAGNTIYF TRBJ1-3 TRBV28 . .
TGCGCCAGCAGCCTGGGCCTAGGAGGGGATGAGCAGTTCTTC CASSLGLGGDEQFF TRBJ2-1 TRBV5-1 . .
TGTGCCAGCTCACAACCGGGACTGACCAAACTCTATGGCTACACCTTC CASSQPGLTKLYGYTF TRBJ1-2 TRBV18 . .
TGCAGCGTTGTCAGGGGAACTGAGCAGTTCTTC CSVVRGTEQFF TRBJ2-1 TRBV29-1 . .
TGTGCCAGCAGCTTAGCTTGGGTCGCGGACACCGGGGAGCTGTTTTTT CASSLAWVADTGELFF TRBJ2-2 TRBV7-8 . .
TGTGCCAGCAGTACCTTAGGAGGGAGGGATGAAGCTTTCTTT CASSTLGGRDEAFF TRBJ1-1 TRBV25-1 . .
TGTGCCAGCAGTACGAACAACAGGGGTCGGTCACCCCTCCACTTT CASSTNNRGRSPLHF TRBJ1-6 TRBV6-5 . TRBD1
TGTGCCAGCAGCTTGTATGAGAGAGGGGGGGCCCCGTTT CASSLYERGGAPF TRBJ1-1 TRBV7-9 . .
TGTGCCAGCAGCCTACAGGGGGCCCTGATGGTCAATGAGCAGTTCTTC CASSLQGALMVNEQFF TRBJ2-1 TRBV28 . TRBD1
TGTGCCAGTAGTATCGGGAGCGGGAGGGCCTGGGGGGAGACCCAGTACTTC CASSIGSGRAWGETQYF TRBJ2-5 TRBV19 . TRBD2
TGTGCTAGTGGTTTGCGGGTTATCGGCACACAAGCCACTGAAGCTTTCTTT CASGLRVIGTQATEAFF TRBJ1-1 TRBV12-5 . .
TGTGCCAGCAGCCCCCAAGGGAGCGCGACCACCGGGGAGCTGTTTTTT CASSPQGSATTGELFF TRBJ2-2 TRBV9 . .
TGTGCCAGCAGCTTATACGGGACTAGCACAGATACGCAGTATTTT CASSLYGTSTDTQYF TRBJ2-3 TRBV5-4 . .